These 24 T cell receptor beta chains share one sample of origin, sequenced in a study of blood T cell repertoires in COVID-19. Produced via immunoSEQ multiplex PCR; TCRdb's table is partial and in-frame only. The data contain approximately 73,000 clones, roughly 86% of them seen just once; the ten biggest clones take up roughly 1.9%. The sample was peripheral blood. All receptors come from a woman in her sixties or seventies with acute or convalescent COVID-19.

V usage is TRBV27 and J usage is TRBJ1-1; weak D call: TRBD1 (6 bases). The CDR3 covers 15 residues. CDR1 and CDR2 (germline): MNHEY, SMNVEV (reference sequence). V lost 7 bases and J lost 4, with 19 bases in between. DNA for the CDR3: TGTGCCAGCACTCGAACCCCTCGAGGGGGCACTGAAGCTTTCTTT. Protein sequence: CASTRTPRGGTEAFF.

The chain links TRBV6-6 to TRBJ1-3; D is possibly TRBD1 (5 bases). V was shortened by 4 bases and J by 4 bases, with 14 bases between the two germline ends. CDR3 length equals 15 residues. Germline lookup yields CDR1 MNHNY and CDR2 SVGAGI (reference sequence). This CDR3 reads CASSWTKTGGNTIYF. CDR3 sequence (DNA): TGTGCCAGCAGTTGGACCAAAACAGGAGGAAACACCATATATTTT.

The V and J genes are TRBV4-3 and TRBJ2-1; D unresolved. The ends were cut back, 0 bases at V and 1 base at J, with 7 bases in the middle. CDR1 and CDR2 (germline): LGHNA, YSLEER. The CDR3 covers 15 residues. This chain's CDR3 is CASSQDETSYNEQFF. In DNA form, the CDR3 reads TGCGCCAGCAGCCAAGATGAGACTTCCTACAATGAGCAGTTCTTC.

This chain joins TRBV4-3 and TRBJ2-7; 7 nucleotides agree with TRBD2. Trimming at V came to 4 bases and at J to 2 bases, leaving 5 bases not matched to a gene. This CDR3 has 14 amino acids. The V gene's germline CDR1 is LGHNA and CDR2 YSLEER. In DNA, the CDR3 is TGCGCCAGCAGCCCGGGACTACTTACCTACGAGCAGTACTTC. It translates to CASSPGLLTYEQYF.

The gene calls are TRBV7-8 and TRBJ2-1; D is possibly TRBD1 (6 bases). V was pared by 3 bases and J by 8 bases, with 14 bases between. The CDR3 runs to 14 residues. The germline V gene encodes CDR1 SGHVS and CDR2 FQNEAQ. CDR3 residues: CASSFGQGRDEQFF. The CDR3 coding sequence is TGTGCCAGCAGCTTTGGGCAGGGGCGGGATGAGCAGTTCTTC.

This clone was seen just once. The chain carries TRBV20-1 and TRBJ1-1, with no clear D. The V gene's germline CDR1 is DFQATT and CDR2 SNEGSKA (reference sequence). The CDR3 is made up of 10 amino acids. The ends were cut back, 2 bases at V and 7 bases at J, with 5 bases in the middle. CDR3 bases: TGCAGTGCTAGACGGGGTGAAGCTTTCTTT. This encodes CSARRGEAFF.

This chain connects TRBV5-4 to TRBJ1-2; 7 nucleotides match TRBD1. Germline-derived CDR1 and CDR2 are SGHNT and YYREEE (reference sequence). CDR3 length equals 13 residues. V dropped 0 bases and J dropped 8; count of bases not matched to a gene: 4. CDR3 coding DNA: TGTGCCAGCAGCTTGGGACAGGGACGGGGCTACACCTTC. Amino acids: CASSLGQGRGYTF.

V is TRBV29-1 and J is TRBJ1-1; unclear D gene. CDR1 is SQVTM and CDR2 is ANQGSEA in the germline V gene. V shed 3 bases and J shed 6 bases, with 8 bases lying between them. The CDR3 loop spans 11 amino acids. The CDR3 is CSVDVGPEAFF. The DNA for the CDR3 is TGCAGCGTTGATGTGGGCCCTGAAGCTTTCTTT.

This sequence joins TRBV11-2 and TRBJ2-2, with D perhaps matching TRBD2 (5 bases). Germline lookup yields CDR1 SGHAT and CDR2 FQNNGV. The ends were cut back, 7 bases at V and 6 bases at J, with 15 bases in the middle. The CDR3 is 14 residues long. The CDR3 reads CASKIGVFAGELFF. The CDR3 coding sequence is TGTGCCAGCAAGATCGGGGTTTTTGCCGGGGAGCTGTTTTTT. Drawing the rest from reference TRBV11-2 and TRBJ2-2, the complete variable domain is EAGVAQSPRYKIIEKRQSVAFWCNPISGHATLYWYQQILGQGPKLLIQFQNNGVVDDSQLPKDRFSAERLKGVDSTLKIQPAKLEDSAVYLCASKIGVFAGELFFGEGSRLTVL.

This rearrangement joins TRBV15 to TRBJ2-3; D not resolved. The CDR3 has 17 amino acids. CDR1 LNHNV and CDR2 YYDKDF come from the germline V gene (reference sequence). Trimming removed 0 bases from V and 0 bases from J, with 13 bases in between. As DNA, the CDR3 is TGTGCCACCAGCAGAGATCCATTTACCACTAGCACAGATACGCAGTATTTT. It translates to CATSRDPFTTSTDTQYF. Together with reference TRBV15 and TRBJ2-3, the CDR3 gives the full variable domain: DAMVIQNPRYQVTQFGKPVTLSCSQTLNHNVMYWYQQKSSQAPKLLFHYYDKDFNNEADTPDNFQSRRPNTSFCFLDIRSPGLGDTAMYLCATSRDPFTTSTDTQYFGPGTRLTVL.

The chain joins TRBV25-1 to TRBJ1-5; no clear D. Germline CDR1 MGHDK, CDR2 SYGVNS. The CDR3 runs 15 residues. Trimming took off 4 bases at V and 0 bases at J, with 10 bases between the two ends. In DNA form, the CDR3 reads TGTGCCAGCAGTGGACCGACGGGTAGCAATCAGCCCCAGCATTTT. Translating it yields CASSGPTGSNQPQHF.

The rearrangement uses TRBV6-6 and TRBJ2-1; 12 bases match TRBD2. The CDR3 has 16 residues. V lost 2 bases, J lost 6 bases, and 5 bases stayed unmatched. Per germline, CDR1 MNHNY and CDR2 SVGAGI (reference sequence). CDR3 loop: CASSYPTSGSSNEQFF. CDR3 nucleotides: TGTGCCAGCAGTTACCCGACTAGCGGGAGTTCCAATGAGCAGTTCTTC.

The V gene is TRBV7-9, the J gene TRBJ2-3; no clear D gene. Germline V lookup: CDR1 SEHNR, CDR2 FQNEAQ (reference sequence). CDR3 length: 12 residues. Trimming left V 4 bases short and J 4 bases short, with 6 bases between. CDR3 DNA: TGTGCCAGCAGCTCTTCGTCAGATACGCAGTATTTT. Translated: CASSSSSDTQYF.

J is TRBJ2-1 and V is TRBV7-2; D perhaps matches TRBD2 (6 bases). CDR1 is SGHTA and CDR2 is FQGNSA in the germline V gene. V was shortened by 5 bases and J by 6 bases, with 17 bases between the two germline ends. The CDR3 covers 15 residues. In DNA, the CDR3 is TGTGCCAGCAGCCCCAATCGCGGGGATATCAATGAGCAGTTCTTC. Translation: CASSPNRGDINEQFF.

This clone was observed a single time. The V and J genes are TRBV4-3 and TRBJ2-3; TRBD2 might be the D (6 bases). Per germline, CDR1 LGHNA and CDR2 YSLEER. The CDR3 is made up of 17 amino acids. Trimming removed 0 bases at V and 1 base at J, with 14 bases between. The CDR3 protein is CASSQDRASEGTDTQYF. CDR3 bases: TGCGCCAGCAGCCAAGATAGGGCTAGCGAGGGCACAGATACGCAGTATTTT.

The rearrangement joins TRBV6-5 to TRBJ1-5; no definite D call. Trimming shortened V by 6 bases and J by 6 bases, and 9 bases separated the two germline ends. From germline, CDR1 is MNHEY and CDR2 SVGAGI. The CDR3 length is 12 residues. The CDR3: CASRLSLQPQHF. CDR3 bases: TGTGCCAGCAGACTATCACTTCAGCCCCAGCATTTT.

The CDR3 here is CASSPIAGDTQYF. The CDR3 DNA sequence: TGTGCCAGCAGCCCCATAGCGGGAGACACGCAGTATTTT. V and J are TRBV4-2 and TRBJ2-3; 9 bases are shared with TRBD2. This CDR3 region has 13 residues. J gave up 9 bases and V 4 bases, and 5 bases lay outside the gene matches. The germline gives CDR1 LGHNA, CDR2 YNFKEQ.

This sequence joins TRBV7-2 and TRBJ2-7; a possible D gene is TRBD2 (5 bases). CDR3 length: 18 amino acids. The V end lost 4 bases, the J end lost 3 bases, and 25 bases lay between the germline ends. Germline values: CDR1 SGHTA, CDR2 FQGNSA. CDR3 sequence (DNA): TGTGCCAGCAGCTCTGGGAAGCGGTCTGGGATTGCCGTCTACGAGCAGTACTTC. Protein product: CASSSGKRSGIAVYEQYF.

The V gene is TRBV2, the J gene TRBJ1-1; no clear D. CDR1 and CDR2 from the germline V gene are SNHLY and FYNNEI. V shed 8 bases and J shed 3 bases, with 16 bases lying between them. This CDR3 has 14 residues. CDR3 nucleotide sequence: TGTGCCAGCCGTCCGGTGCACGGGGACACTGAAGCTTTCTTT. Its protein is CASRPVHGDTEAFF.

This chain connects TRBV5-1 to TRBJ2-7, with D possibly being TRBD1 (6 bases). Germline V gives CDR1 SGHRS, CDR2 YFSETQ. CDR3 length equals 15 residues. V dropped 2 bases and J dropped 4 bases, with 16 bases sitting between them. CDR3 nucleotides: TGCGCCAGCAGCTTTCAGCTCGGGACAATTTACGAGCAGTACTTC. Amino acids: CASSFQLGTIYEQYF.

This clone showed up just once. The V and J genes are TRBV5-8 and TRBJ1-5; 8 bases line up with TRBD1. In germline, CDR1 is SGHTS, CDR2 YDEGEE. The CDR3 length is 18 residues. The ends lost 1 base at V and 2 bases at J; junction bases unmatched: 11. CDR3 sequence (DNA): TGTGCCAGCAGCTTGCTCGTGTACTCAGGGGGCGGCAATCAGCCCCAGCATTTT. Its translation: CASSLLVYSGGGNQPQHF.

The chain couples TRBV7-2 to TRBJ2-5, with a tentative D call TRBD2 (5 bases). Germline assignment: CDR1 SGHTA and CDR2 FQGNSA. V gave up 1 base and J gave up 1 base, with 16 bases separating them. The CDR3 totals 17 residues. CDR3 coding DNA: TGTGCCAGCAGCTTAGGGGTATTGCGGGCCTCCCAAGAGACCCAGTACTTC. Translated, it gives CASSLGVLRASQETQYF. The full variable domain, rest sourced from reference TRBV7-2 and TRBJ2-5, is GAGVSQSPSNKVTEKGKDVELRCDPISGHTALYWYRQSLGQGLEFLIYFQGNSAPDKSGLPSDRFSAERTGGSVSTLTIQRTQQEDSAVYLCASSLGVLRASQETQYFGPGTRLLVL.

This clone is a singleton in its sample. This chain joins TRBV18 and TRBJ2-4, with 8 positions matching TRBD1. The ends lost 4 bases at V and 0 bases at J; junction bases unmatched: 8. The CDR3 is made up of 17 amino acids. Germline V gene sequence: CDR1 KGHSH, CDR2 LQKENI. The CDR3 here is CASSRSQGAGAKNIQYF. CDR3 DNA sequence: TGTGCCAGCTCACGTTCCCAGGGGGCGGGAGCCAAAAACATTCAGTACTTC.

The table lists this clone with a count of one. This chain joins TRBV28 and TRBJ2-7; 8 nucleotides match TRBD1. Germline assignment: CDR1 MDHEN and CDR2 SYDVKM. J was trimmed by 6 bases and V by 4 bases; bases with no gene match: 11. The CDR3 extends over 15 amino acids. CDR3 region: CASSSTGQEDSEQYF. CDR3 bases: TGTGCCAGCAGTTCCACGGGACAGGAGGATTCCGAGCAGTACTTC.